The 26 T cell receptor beta chains below were found in one sample sequenced in a study of T cells in tumors after PD-1 blockade. Some clones are missing from TCRdb's copy, which holds only in-frame ones; the method was immunoSEQ multiplex PCR. The data show about 1,900 clones, 69% seen once. The sample in question was tumor tissue, obtained before anti-PD-1 treatment. The receptors were sampled from a human donor with basal cell carcinoma.

The gene calls are TRBV9 and TRBJ2-5; 7 nucleotides align to TRBD2. This CDR3 region has 17 residues. V lost 0 bases, J lost 5 bases, and 13 bases stayed unmatched. Looked up from germline, CDR1 is SGDLS and CDR2 is YYNGEE. The CDR3 nucleotides are TGTGCCAGCAGCGTAGGGGCTCTCGGCGGGAGCCGGGAGACCCAGTACTTC. The encoded protein is CASSVGALGGSRETQYF. Using reference TRBV9 and TRBJ2-5 for the parts outside the CDR3, the full variable domain is DSGVTQTPKHLITATGQRVTLRCSPRSGDLSVYWYQQSLDQGLQFLIQYYNGEERAKGNILERFSAQQFPDLHSELNLSSLELGDSALYFCASSVGALGGSRETQYFGPGTRLLVL.

Within the sample, this clone is large. The rearrangement links TRBV6-1 to TRBJ2-3; 8 nucleotides align to TRBD2. Germline CDR1 and CDR2: MNHNS and SASEGT. V lost 2 bases, J lost 7 bases, and 5 bases stayed unmatched. CDR3 size: 14 residues. This CDR3 is CASSEREGRHTQYF. The CDR3 DNA reads TGTGCCAGCAGTGAACGGGAGGGGAGGCATACGCAGTATTTT.

This chain connects TRBV14 to TRBJ1-6, with D uncertain. The CDR3 runs to 13 residues. The V gene lost 4 bases and the J gene lost 7 bases, with 8 bases spanning the gap. CDR1 SGHDN and CDR2 FVKESK come from the germline V gene. In nucleotides, the CDR3 is TGTGCCAGCAGCCTTCTGACGAATTCACCCCTCCACTTT. This gives the protein CASSLLTNSPLHF. The variable domain in full, completed from reference TRBV14 and TRBJ1-6, reads EAGVTQFPSHSVIEKGQTVTLRCDPISGHDNLYWYRRVMGKEIKFLLHFVKESKQDESGMPNNRFLAERTGGTYSTLKVQPAELEDSGVYFCASSLLTNSPLHFGNGTRLTVT.

The sample holds a few counts of this clone. The CDR3 DNA reads as TGTGCCAGCTCCCAGACAGGTCCCTACGAGCAGTACTTC. Translation gives CASSQTGPYEQYF. The V gene is TRBV18, the J gene TRBJ2-7, with TRBD1 as a possible D gene (6 bases). CDR3 size: 13 residues. The V gene lost 6 bases and the J gene lost 2 bases, with 11 bases spanning the gap. CDR1 and CDR2 (germline): KGHSH, LQKENI.

This clone turned up a few times. The J gene is TRBJ1-1, the V gene TRBV4-1; no definite D call. Per the germline V gene, CDR1 is MGHRA and CDR2 is YSYEKL. This CDR3 comprises 13 residues. V lost 2 bases to trimming and J lost 7 bases, with 11 bases between them. The CDR3 sequence: CASSQIGRNEAFF. CDR3 bases: TGCGCCAGCAGCCAAATTGGACGGAATGAAGCTTTCTTT.

The chain employs TRBV7-2 and TRBJ2-5; TRBD2 matches 8 bases. The CDR3 loop spans 14 amino acids. The V and J ends lost 8 bases and 7 bases, in that order; junction bases with no gene match: 12. Germline loops: CDR1 SGHTA, CDR2 FQGNSA. The chain's CDR3 is CASGSGGDAGTQYF. CDR3 bases: TGTGCCAGCGGCTCCGGGGGGGACGCGGGGACCCAGTACTTC.

The J gene is TRBJ2-7, the V gene TRBV27; TRBD2 aligns across 10 bases. V was clipped by 6 bases and J by 5 bases; unmatched bases: 16. The CDR3 spans 17 residues. In germline, CDR1 is MNHEY, CDR2 SMNVEV (reference sequence). The DNA of the CDR3 is TGTGCCAGCAGGGCCGGAGCGGGAGGGATTGGAATCAACGAGCAGTACTTC. This codes for CASRAGAGGIGINEQYF.

J is TRBJ1-1 and V is TRBV6-5; D not certain. Per germline, CDR1 MNHEY and CDR2 SVGAGI. The CDR3 is 15 residues long. Trimming removed 0 bases from V and 1 base from J, with 9 bases in between. As DNA, the CDR3 is TGTGCCAGCAGTTACTCGATGGCCAGGAACACTGAAGCTTTCTTT. Translating gives CASSYSMARNTEAFF.

The chain uses TRBV6-6 and TRBJ2-5; D is unresolved. Germline CDR1 reads MNHNY; CDR2 reads SVGAGI (reference sequence). Trimming took off 6 bases at V and 4 bases at J, with 9 bases between the two ends. The CDR3 consists of 12 residues. CDR3 loop: CASSPTGETQYF. The DNA of the CDR3 is TGTGCCAGCAGCCCCACGGGAGAGACCCAGTACTTC.

The chain has TRBV28 and TRBJ1-6; D unclear. V shed 8 bases and J shed 8 bases, with 10 bases lying between them. Germline V CDR1 and CDR2: MDHEN, SYDVKM. The CDR3 has 12 residues. The CDR3 nucleotides read TGTGCCAGCGAGGCATACCATTCACCCCTCCACTTT. This gives the protein CASEAYHSPLHF.

This clone was observed a few times. The chain joins TRBV29-1 to TRBJ2-5; TRBD2 matches 7 bases. With 4 bases clipped from V and 0 bases from J, the junction kept 14 bases outside the gene matches. CDR3 length equals 17 residues. Germline CDR1 and CDR2: SQVTM and ANQGSEA. CDR3 sequence (DNA): TGCAGCGTTGGAACAGAGGACCTAGCGGCGTACCAAGAGACCCAGTACTTC. It translates to CSVGTEDLAAYQETQYF.

The genes are TRBV9 and TRBJ2-2, with 10 bases aligning to TRBD2. Germline-derived CDR1 and CDR2 are SGDLS and YYNGEE. Trimming removed 2 bases from V and 1 base from J; junction bases left unmatched: 2. There are 16 residues in the CDR3. The CDR3 here is CASSVSSGGNTGELFF. The CDR3 DNA follows: TGTGCCAGCAGCGTCTCTAGCGGGGGGAACACCGGGGAGCTGTTTTTT.

This chain joins TRBV5-6 and TRBJ2-1; D not resolved. Between the trimmed V and J ends, which lost 0 bases and 9 bases, there was a span of 10 bases. The CDR3 consists of 13 residues. The germline gives CDR1 SGHDT, CDR2 YYEEEE. The CDR3 sequence: CASSLVLAGEQFF. The CDR3 nucleotides are TGTGCCAGCAGCTTGGTTCTTGCCGGTGAGCAGTTCTTC. Based on the CDR3 plus reference TRBV5-6 and TRBJ2-1, the full variable domain is DAGVTQSPTHLIKTRGQQVTLRCSPKSGHDTVSWYQQALGQGPQFIFQYYEEEERQRGNFPDRFSGHQFPNYSSELNVNALLLGDSALYLCASSLVLAGEQFFGPGTRLTVL.

The chain uses TRBV7-2 and TRBJ2-7; D is ambiguous. The CDR3 is 14 residues long. With 2 bases removed from V and 7 bases from J, the gap between germline ends came to 15 bases. From germline, CDR1 is SGHTA and CDR2 FQGNSA. The CDR3 nucleotides read TGTGCCAGCAGCTTATTCCCCTCGTTGGGGGAGCAGTACTTC. It specifies CASSLFPSLGEQYF.

This clone rates as large. The genes are TRBV27 and TRBJ1-1; D call uncertain. V lost 5 bases and J 2 bases, leaving 9 bases between the germline ends. The CDR3 extends over 13 amino acids. The germline V gene encodes CDR1 MNHEY and CDR2 SMNVEV (reference sequence). The DNA for the CDR3 is TGTGCCAGCAGTCCCTTTATAAACACTGAAGCTTTCTTT. The encoded protein is CASSPFINTEAFF.

CDR3 DNA sequence: TGTGCCAGCAGCCAAGATCTTCTAGTACCTTTGTCCGGGGAGCTGTTTTTT. Its translation is CASSQDLLVPLSGELFF. The rearrangement joins TRBV4-2 to TRBJ2-2; D unresolved. CDR1 is LGHNA and CDR2 is YNFKEQ in the germline V gene. The V and J ends lost 0 bases and 6 bases respectively, with 17 bases between them. The CDR3 covers 17 residues.

The V gene is TRBV7-6, the J gene TRBJ2-1; D is possibly TRBD2 (5 bases). The CDR3 totals 16 residues. Trimming pared 3 bases from V and 0 bases from J, leaving 12 bases between. Per the germline V gene, CDR1 is SGHVS and CDR2 is FNYEAQ. The CDR3 DNA is TGTGCCAGCAGCTTGAGTAGCGAGAGCTCCTACAATGAGCAGTTCTTC. The encoded protein is CASSLSSESSYNEQFF.

The chain employs TRBV5-6 and TRBJ2-7, with a tentative D call TRBD1 (5 bases). The CDR3 length is 13 residues. Germline V CDR1 and CDR2: SGHDT, YYEEEE. V shed 0 bases and J shed 3 bases, with 7 bases lying between them. This CDR3 is CASSLVGDYEQYF. The CDR3 coding sequence is TGTGCCAGCAGCTTGGTAGGGGACTACGAGCAGTACTTC.

The CDR3 reads CASSLGVTGVSYEQYF. CDR3 nucleotides: TGTGCCAGCAGTTTGGGGGTTACGGGGGTCTCCTACGAGCAGTACTTC. V usage is TRBV28 and J usage is TRBJ2-7; TRBD2 is a possible D gene (6 bases). Germline loops: CDR1 MDHEN, CDR2 SYDVKM. V was pared by 3 bases and J by 0 bases, with 15 bases between. There are 16 residues in the CDR3. The complete variable domain, with remaining parts taken from reference TRBV28 and TRBJ2-7, reads DVKVTQSSRYLVKRTGEKVFLECVQDMDHENMFWYRQDPGLGLRLIYFSYDVKMKEKGDIPEGYSVSREKKERFSLILESASTNQTSMYLCASSLGVTGVSYEQYFGPGTRLTVT.

By frequency in the sample, this clone is large. The rearrangement uses TRBV2 and TRBJ2-2, with D perhaps matching TRBD1 (6 bases). The CDR3 extends over 14 amino acids. Germline CDR1 is SNHLY and CDR2 is FYNNEI. V lost 8 bases and J lost 1, with 11 bases in between. DNA of the CDR3: TGTGCCAGCCGCCGGGACAAGAACACCGGGGAGCTGTTTTTT. This translates into CASRRDKNTGELFF.

V gene TRBV5-1 combines with J gene TRBJ2-1; TRBD1 aligns across 9 bases. CDR3 length equals 15 residues. Germline assignment: CDR1 SGHRS and CDR2 YFSETQ. The V gene end was trimmed by 4 bases and the J gene end by 5 bases; junction bases not matched to a gene: 7. The CDR3 sequence: CASSPGQGGDNEQFF. CDR3 DNA sequence: TGCGCCAGCAGCCCGGGACAGGGAGGGGACAATGAGCAGTTCTTC.

On this clone itself: The junction differs from germline at one of its ends, possibly a read error. The V call is TRBV5-1, the J call TRBJ2-7; tentative D call: TRBD2 (6 bases). Germline CDR1 reads SGHRS; CDR2 reads YFSETQ. The CDR3 has 15 residues. The CDR3 is CASSLAPGLERAPRF. The CDR3 nucleotides are TGCGCCAGCAGCTTGGCCCCTGGGTTGGAGCGGGCCCCCCGGTTC.

The chain is built from TRBV6-2 or TRBV6-3 and TRBJ2-5; tentatively, D is TRBD1 or TRBD2 (5 bases each). Germline loops: CDR1 MNHEY, CDR2 SVGEGT. The CDR3 runs to 17 residues. V lost 2 bases, J lost 7 bases, and 23 bases lay in between. CDR3 loop: CASSYTRDRSRAWTQYF. The CDR3 nucleotides are TGTGCCAGCAGTTACACGAGGGACCGATCTCGAGCTTGGACCCAGTACTTC.

The rearrangement links TRBV27 to TRBJ2-1, with D possibly being TRBD1 or TRBD2 (5 bases each). CDR1 is MNHEY, CDR2 SMNVEV, per germline (reference sequence). The CDR3 totals 14 residues. V gave up 3 bases and J gave up 6 bases, with 12 bases separating them. Here the CDR3 DNA reads TGTGCCAGCAGTTTGGCGAGGGGCCCCAATGAGCAGTTCTTC. Amino acid sequence: CASSLARGPNEQFF.

The chain employs TRBV7-9 and TRBJ1-4; a weak D match, TRBD1 (5 bases). V lost 5 bases, J lost 4 bases, and 17 bases lay in between. The CDR3 sequence is 16 residues long. Germline CDR1 reads SEHNR; CDR2 reads FQNEAQ (reference sequence). CDR3 nucleotide sequence: TGTGCCAGCAGCGTCTCCGGGGACTCTTTTAATGAAAAACTGTTTTTT. The encoded protein is CASSVSGDSFNEKLFF. Filled out from reference TRBV7-9 and TRBJ1-4, the complete variable domain reads DTGVSQNPRHKITKRGQNVTFRCDPISEHNRLYWYRQTLGQGPEFLTYFQNEAQLEKSRLLSDRFSAERPKGSFSTLEIQRTEQGDSAMYLCASSVSGDSFNEKLFFGSGTQLSVL.

V gene TRBV7-2 combines with J gene TRBJ2-7; 9 bases align to TRBD1. V lost 5 bases, J lost 2 bases, and 4 bases stayed unmatched. Per germline, CDR1 SGHTA and CDR2 FQGNSA. There are 14 residues in the CDR3. The CDR3 spells CASSPYRGPYEQYF. CDR3 bases: TGTGCCAGCAGCCCCTACAGGGGGCCCTACGAGCAGTACTTC.